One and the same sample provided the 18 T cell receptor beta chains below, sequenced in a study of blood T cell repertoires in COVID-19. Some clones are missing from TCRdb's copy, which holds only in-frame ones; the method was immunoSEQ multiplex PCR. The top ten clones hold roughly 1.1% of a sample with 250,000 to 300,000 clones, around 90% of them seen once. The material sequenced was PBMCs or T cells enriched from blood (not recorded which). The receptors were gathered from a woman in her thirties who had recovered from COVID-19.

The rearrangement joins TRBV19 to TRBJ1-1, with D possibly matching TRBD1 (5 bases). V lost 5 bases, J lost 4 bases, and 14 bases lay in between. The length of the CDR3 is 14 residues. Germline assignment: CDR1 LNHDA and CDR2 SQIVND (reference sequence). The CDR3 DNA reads TGTGCCAGTAGTCAATACGGGGGAGGCACTGAAGCTTTCTTT. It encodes CASSQYGGGTEAFF.

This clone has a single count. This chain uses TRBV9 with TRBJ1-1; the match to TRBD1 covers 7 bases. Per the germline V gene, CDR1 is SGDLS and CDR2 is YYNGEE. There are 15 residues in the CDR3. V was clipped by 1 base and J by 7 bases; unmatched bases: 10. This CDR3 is CASSVTGQTPREAFF. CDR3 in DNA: TGTGCCAGCAGCGTAACGGGACAGACGCCGCGTGAAGCTTTCTTT.

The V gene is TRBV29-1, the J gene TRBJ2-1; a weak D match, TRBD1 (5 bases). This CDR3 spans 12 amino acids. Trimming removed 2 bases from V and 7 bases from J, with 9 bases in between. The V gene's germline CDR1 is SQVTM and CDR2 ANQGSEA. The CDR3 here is CSVERGWNEQFF. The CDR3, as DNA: TGCAGCGTTGAAAGGGGATGGAATGAGCAGTTCTTC.

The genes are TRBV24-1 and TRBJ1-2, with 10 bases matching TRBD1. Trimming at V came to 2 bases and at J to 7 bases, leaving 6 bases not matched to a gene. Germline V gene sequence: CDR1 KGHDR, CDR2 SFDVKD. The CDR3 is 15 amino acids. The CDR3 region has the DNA TGTGCCACCAGTGATTCGACGGACAGGGGGTTTGGCTACACCTTC. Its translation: CATSDSTDRGFGYTF.

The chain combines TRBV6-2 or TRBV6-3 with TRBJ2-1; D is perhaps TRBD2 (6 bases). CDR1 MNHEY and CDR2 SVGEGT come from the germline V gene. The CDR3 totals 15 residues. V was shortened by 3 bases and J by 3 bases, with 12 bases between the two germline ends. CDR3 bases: TGTGCCAGCAGTTATATACTAGCAGACTACAATGAGCAGTTCTTC. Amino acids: CASSYILADYNEQFF.

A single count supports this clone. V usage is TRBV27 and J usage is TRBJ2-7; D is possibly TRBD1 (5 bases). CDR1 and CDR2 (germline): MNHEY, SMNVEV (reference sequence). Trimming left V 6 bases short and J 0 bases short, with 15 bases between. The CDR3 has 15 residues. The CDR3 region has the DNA TGTGCCAGCAGAAAATTCGACAGCGACTCCTACGAGCAGTACTTC. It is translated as CASRKFDSDSYEQYF.

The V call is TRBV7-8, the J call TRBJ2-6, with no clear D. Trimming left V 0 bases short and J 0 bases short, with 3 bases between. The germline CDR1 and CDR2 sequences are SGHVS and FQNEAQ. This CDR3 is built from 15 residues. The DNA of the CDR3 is TGTGCCAGCAGCTTAGCCGGCTCTGGGGCCAACGTCCTGACTTTC. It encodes CASSLAGSGANVLTF.

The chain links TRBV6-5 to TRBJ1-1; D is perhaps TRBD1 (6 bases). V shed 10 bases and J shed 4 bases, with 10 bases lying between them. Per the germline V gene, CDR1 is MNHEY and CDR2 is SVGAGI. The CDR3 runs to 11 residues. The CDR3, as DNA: TGTGCCACCTCACAGGGCACTGAAGCTTTCTTT. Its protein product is CATSQGTEAFF.

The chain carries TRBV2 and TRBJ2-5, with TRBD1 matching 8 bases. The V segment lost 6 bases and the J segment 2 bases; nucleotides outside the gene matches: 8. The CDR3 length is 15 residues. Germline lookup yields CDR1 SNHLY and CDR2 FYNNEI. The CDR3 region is CASSQDRGRQETQYF. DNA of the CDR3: TGTGCCAGCAGCCAAGACAGGGGCCGACAAGAGACCCAGTACTTC. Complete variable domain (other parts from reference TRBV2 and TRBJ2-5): EPEVTQTPSHQVTQMGQEVILRCVPISNHLYFYWYRQILGQKVEFLVSFYNNEISEKSEIFDDQFSVERPDGSNFTLKIRSTKLEDSAMYFCASSQDRGRQETQYFGPGTRLLVL.

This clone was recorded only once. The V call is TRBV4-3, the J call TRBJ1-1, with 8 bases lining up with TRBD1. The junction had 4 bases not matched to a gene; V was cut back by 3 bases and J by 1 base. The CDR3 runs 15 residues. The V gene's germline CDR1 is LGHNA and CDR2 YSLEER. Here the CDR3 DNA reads TGCGCCAGCAGCCAGGTGGGACAGGAGAACACTGAAGCTTTCTTT. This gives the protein CASSQVGQENTEAFF.

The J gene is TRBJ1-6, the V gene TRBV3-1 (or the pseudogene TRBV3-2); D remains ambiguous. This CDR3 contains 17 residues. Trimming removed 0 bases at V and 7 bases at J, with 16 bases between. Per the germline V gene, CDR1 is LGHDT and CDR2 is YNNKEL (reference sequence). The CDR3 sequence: CASSQDLAREKNSPLHF. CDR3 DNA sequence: TGTGCCAGCAGCCAAGATCTCGCGCGAGAAAAAAATTCACCCCTCCACTTT.

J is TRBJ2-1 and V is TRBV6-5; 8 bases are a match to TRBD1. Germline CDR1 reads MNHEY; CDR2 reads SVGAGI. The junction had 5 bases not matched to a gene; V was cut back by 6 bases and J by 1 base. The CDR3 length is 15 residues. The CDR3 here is CASSVDRGSYNEQFF. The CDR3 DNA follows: TGTGCCAGCAGCGTCGACAGGGGATCCTACAATGAGCAGTTCTTC.

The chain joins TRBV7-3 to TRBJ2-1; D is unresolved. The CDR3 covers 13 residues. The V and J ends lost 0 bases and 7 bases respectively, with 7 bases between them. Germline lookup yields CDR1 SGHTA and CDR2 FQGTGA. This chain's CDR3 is CASSLTRANEQFF. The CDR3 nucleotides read TGTGCCAGCAGCTTAACTCGAGCAAATGAGCAGTTCTTC.

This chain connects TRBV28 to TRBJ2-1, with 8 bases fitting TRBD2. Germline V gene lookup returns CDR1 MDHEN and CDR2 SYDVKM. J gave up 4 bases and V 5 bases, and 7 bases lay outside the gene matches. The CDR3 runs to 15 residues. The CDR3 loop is CASSRLAGLYNEQFF. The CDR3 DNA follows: TGTGCCAGCAGTCGTCTAGCGGGCCTATACAATGAGCAGTTCTTC.

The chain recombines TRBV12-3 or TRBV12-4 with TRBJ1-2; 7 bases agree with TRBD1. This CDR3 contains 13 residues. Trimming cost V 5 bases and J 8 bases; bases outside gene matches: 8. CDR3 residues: CASSQTGRRGYTF. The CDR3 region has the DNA TGTGCCAGCAGTCAGACAGGGAGGCGCGGCTACACCTTC.

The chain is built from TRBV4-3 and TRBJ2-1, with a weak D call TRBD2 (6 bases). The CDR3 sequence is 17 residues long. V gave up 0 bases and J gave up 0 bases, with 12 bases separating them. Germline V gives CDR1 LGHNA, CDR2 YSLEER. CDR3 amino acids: CASSQDLSGLSYNEQFF. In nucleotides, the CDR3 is TGCGCCAGCAGCCAAGATTTGAGCGGGCTCTCCTACAATGAGCAGTTCTTC.

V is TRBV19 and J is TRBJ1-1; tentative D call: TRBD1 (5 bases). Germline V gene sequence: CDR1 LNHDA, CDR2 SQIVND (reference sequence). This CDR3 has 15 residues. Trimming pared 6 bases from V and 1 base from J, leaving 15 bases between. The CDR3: CASRPGRVGNTEAFF. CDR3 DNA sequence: TGTGCCAGTAGGCCAGGGAGGGTGGGGAACACTGAAGCTTTCTTT.

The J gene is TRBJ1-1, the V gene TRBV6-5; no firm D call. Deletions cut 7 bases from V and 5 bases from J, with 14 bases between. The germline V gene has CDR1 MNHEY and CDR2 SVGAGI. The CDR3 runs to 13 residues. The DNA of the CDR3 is TGTGCCAGCATGGGCAGGCCTTCAACTGAAGCTTTCTTT. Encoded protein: CASMGRPSTEAFF.